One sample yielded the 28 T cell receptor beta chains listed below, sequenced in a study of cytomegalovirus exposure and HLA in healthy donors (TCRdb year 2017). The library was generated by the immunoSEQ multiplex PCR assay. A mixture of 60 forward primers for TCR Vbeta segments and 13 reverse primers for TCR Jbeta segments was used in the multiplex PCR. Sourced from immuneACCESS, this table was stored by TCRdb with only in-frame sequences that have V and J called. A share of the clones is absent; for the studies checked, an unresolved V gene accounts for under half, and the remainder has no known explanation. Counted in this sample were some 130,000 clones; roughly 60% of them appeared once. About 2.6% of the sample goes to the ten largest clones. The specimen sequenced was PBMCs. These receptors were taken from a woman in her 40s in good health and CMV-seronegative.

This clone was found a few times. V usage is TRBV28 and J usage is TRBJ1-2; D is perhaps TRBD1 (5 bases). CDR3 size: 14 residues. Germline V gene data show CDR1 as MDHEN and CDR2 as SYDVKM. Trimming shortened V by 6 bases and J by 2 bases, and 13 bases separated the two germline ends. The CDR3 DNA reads TGTGCCAGCAGAAGCCCCGACAGAAACTATGGCTACACCTTC. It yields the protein CASRSPDRNYGYTF.

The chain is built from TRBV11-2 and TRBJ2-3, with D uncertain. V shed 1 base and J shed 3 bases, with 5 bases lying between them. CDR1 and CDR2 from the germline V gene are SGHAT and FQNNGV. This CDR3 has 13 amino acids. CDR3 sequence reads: CASSLGLTDTQYF. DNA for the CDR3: TGTGCCAGCAGCTTAGGTTTAACAGATACGCAGTATTTT.

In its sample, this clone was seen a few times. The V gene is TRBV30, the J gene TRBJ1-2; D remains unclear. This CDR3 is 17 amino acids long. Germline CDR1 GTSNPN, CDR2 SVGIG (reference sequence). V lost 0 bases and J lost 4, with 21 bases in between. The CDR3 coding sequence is TGTGCCTGGAGTGTTTTACGGACCCTCGGGCGGGCCTATGGCTACACCTTC. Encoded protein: CAWSVLRTLGRAYGYTF. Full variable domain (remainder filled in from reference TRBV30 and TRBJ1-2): SQTIHQWPATLVQPVGSPLSLECTVEGTSNPNLYWYRQAAGRGLQLLFYSVGIGQISSEVPQNLSASRPQDRQFILSSKKLLLSDSGFYLCAWSVLRTLGRAYGYTFGSGTRLTVV.

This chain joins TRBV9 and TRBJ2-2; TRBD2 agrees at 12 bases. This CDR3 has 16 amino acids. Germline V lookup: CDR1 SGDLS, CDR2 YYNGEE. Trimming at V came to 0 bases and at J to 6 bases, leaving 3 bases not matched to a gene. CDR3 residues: CASSVEASGRAGELFF. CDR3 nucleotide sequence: TGTGCCAGCAGCGTAGAGGCTAGCGGGAGGGCCGGGGAGCTGTTTTTT.

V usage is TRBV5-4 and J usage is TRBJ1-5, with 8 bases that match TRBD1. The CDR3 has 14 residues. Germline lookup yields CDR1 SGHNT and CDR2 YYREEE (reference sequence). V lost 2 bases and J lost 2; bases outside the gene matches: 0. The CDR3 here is CASSLQGGNQPQHF. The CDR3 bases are TGTGCCAGCAGCTTACAGGGGGGCAATCAGCCCCAGCATTTT.

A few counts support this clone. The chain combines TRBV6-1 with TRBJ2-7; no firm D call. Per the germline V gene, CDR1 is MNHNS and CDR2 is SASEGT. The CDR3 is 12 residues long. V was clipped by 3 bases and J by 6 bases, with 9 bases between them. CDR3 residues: CASSERSLEQYF. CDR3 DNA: TGTGCCAGCAGTGAGAGGTCCCTCGAGCAGTACTTC.

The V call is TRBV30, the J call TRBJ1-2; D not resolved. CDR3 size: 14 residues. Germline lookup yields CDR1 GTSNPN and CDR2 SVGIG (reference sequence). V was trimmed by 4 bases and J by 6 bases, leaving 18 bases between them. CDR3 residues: CAWTLRPGGDGYTF. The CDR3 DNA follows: TGTGCCTGGACCCTAAGGCCTGGAGGCGATGGCTACACCTTC. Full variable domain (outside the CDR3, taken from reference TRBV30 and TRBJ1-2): SQTIHQWPATLVQPVGSPLSLECTVEGTSNPNLYWYRQAAGRGLQLLFYSVGIGQISSEVPQNLSASRPQDRQFILSSKKLLLSDSGFYLCAWTLRPGGDGYTFGSGTRLTVV.

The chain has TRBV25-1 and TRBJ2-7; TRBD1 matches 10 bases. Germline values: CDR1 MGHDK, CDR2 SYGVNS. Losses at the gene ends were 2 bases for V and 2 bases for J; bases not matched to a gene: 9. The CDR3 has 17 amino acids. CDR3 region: CASSEKVPDRGTYEQYF. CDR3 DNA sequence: TGTGCCAGCAGTGAAAAAGTCCCGGACAGGGGGACCTACGAGCAGTACTTC.

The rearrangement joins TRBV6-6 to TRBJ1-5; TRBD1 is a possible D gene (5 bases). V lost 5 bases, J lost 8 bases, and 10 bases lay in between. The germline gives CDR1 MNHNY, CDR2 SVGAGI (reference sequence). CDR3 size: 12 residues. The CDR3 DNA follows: TGTGCCAGCAGTCCGAGCAGGGAGCCCCAGCATTTT. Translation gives CASSPSREPQHF.

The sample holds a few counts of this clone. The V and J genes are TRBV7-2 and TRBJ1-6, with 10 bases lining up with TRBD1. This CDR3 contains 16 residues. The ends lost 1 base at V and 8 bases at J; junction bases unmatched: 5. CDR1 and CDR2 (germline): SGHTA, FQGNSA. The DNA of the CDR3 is TGTGCCAGCAGCTTAGGAGTTGGGACAGGGGATTCACCCCTCCACTTT. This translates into CASSLGVGTGDSPLHF.

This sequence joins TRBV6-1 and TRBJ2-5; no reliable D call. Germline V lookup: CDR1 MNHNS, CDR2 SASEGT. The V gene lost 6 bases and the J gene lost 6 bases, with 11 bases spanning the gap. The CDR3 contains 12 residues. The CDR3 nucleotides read TGTGCCAGCAGAACAGCCCTCCAGACCCAGTACTTC. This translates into CASRTALQTQYF.

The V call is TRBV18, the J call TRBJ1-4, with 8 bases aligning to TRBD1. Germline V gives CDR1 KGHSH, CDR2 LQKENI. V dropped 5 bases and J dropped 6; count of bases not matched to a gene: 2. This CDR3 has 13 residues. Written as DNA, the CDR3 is TGTGCCAGCTCATCGGACAGGGATGAAAAACTGTTTTTT. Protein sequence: CASSSDRDEKLFF.

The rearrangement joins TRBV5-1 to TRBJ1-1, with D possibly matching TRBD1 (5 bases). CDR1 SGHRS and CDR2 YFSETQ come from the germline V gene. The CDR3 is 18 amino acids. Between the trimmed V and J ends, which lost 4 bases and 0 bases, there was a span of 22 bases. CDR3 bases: TGCGCCAGCAGCCGCCACGGGGGAGGAACTTCAATGAACACTGAAGCTTTCTTT. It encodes CASSRHGGGTSMNTEAFF.

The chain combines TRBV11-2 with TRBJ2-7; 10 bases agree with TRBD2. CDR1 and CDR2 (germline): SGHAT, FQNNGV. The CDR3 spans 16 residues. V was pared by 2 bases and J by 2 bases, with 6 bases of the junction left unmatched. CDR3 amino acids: CASSLTRTSGPYEQYF. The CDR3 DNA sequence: TGTGCCAGCAGCTTAACCCGGACTAGCGGTCCCTACGAGCAGTACTTC.

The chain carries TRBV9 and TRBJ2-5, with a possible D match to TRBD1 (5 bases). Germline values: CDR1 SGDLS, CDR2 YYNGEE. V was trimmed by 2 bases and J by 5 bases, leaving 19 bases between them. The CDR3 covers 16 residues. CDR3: CASSVGPNVRVETQYF. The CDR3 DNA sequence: TGTGCCAGCAGCGTCGGCCCCAACGTCAGGGTGGAGACCCAGTACTTC.

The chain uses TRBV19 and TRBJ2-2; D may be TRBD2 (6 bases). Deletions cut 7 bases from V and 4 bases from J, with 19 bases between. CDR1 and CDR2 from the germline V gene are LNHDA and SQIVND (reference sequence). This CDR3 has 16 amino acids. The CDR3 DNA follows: TGTGCCAGTACTATTAGGAGGGGAAGGGGCACCGGGGAGCTGTTTTTT. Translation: CASTIRRGRGTGELFF.

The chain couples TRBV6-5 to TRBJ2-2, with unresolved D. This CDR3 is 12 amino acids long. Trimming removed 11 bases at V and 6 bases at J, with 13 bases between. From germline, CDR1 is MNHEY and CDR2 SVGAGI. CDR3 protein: CAVKASSGELFF. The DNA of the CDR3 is TGTGCCGTTAAGGCTAGTTCCGGGGAGCTGTTTTTT.

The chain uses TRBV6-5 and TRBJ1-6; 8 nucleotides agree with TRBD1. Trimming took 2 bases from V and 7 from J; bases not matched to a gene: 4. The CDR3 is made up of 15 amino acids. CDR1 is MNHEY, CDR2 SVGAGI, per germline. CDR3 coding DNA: TGTGCCAGCAGTTACACAGGGACAGGAAATTCACCCCTCCACTTT. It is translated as CASSYTGTGNSPLHF.

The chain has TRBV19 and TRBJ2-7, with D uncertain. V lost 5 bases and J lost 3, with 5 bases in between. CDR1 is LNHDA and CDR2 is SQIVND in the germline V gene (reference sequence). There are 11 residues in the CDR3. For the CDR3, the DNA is TGTGCCAGTAGTGGCCGCTACGAGCAGTACTTC. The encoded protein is CASSGRYEQYF.

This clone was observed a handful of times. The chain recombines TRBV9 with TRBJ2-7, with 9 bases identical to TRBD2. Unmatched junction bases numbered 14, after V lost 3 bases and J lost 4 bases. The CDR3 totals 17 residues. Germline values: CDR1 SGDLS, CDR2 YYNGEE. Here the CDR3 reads CASSAQPSGTSTYEQYF. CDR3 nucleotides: TGTGCCAGCAGCGCCCAACCCTCCGGGACTAGCACTTACGAGCAGTACTTC. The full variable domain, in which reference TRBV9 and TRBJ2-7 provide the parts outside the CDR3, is DSGVTQTPKHLITATGQRVTLRCSPRSGDLSVYWYQQSLDQGLQFLIQYYNGEERAKGNILERFSAQQFPDLHSELNLSSLELGDSALYFCASSAQPSGTSTYEQYFGPGTRLTVT.

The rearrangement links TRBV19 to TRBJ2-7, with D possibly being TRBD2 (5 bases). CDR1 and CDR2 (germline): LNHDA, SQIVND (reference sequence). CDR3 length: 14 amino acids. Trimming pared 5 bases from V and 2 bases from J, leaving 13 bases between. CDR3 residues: CASSPLGETYEQYF. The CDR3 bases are TGTGCCAGTAGTCCCCTCGGGGAGACCTACGAGCAGTACTTC.

The CDR3 is CAWSFGQGNYGYTF. The DNA for the CDR3 is TGTGCCTGGAGTTTTGGACAGGGGAACTATGGCTACACCTTC. The rearrangement uses TRBV30 and TRBJ1-2; TRBD1 matches 9 bases. V dropped 2 bases and J dropped 2; count of bases not matched to a gene: 3. Germline loops: CDR1 GTSNPN, CDR2 SVGIG (reference sequence). The CDR3 length is 14 residues.

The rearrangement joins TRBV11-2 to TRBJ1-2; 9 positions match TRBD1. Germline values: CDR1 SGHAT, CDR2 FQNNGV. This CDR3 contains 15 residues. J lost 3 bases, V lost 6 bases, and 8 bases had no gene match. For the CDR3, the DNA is TGTGCCAGCAGTTCCCACAGGGGGCGCGACTATGGCTACACCTTC. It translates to CASSSHRGRDYGYTF.

The CDR3 sequence: CASSLDSGSEKLFF. The DNA for the CDR3 is TGTGCCAGCAGCTTAGACTCGGGGTCTGAAAAACTGTTTTTT. The chain carries TRBV7-2 and TRBJ1-4; D ambiguous. V lost 1 base and J 7 bases, leaving 10 bases between the germline ends. This CDR3 is 14 amino acids long. Germline V gene data show CDR1 as SGHTA and CDR2 as FQGNSA.

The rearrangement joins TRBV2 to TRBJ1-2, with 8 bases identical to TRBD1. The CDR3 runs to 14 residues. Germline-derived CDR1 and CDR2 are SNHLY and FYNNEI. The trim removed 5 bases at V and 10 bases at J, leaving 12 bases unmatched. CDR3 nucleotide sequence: TGTGCCAGCAGTTCCCTGACAGGGGACGCGATCTACACCTTC. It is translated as CASSSLTGDAIYTF.

The CDR3 sequence is CAWRPGGVNTEAFF. CDR3 nucleotides: TGTGCCTGGAGACCAGGGGGCGTGAACACTGAAGCTTTCTTT. This chain connects TRBV30 to TRBJ1-1; TRBD1 agrees at 8 bases. The CDR3 is 14 amino acids. The V segment lost 3 bases and the J segment 0 bases; nucleotides outside the gene matches: 3. Germline assignment: CDR1 GTSNPN and CDR2 SVGIG (reference sequence). Full variable domain (outside the CDR3, taken from reference TRBV30 and TRBJ1-1): SQTIHQWPATLVQPVGSPLSLECTVEGTSNPNLYWYRQAAGRGLQLLFYSVGIGQISSEVPQNLSASRPQDRQFILSSKKLLLSDSGFYLCAWRPGGVNTEAFFGQGTRLTVV.

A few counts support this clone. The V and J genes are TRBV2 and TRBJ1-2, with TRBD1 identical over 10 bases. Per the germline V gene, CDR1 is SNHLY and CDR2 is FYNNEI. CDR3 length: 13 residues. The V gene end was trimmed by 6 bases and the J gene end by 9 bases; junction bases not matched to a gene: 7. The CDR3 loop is CASRDPGQGSYTF. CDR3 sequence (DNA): TGTGCCAGCAGGGATCCGGGACAGGGGAGCTACACCTTC.

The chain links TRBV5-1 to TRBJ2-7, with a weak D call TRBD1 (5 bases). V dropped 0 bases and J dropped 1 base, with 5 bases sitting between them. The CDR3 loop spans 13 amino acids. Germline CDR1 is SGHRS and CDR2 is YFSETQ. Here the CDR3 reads CASSLDRSYEQYF. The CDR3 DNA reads TGCGCCAGCAGCTTGGACAGGTCCTACGAGCAGTACTTC. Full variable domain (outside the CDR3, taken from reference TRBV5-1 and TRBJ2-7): KAGVTQTPRYLIKTRGQQVTLSCSPISGHRSVSWYQQTPGQGLQFLFEYFSETQRNKGNFPGRFSGRQFSNSRSEMNVSTLELGDSALYLCASSLDRSYEQYFGPGTRLTVT.